The 22 T cell receptor beta chains given below trace back to one sample, sequenced in a study of cytomegalovirus exposure and HLA in healthy donors. Generated by immunoSEQ multiplex PCR, the TCRdb table keeps only in-frame clones and is missing some. The sample consists of fewer than 90,000 clones, 84% of them appearing once. The sample consisted of PBMCs. These receptors originate from a woman younger than 35 in good health and CMV-seropositive.

This chain links TRBV29-1 with TRBJ2-3, with D possibly being TRBD1 (6 bases). V was clipped by 8 bases and J by 0 bases, with 18 bases between them. The germline gives CDR1 SQVTM, CDR2 ANQGSEA. The CDR3 loop spans 15 amino acids. The CDR3 reads CSPYKDTGSTDTQYF. CDR3 DNA: TGCAGCCCTTACAAAGATACAGGGAGCACAGATACGCAGTATTTT.

The table lists this clone with a count of one. The chain combines TRBV7-2 with TRBJ1-1; D possibly corresponds to TRBD1 (5 bases). This CDR3 contains 13 residues. Trimming pared 5 bases from V and 7 bases from J, leaving 14 bases between. Looked up from germline, CDR1 is SGHTA and CDR2 is FQGNSA. As DNA, the CDR3 is TGTGCCAGCAGCATGACCGGGGGGGTTGAAGCTTTCTTT. Its protein product is CASSMTGGVEAFF.

CDR3 DNA sequence: TGTGCCAGCAGCCGACAATCTAACTATGGCTACACCTTC. Its translation: CASSRQSNYGYTF. The V gene is TRBV9, the J gene TRBJ1-2; unclear D gene. Germline V gene lookup returns CDR1 SGDLS and CDR2 YYNGEE. V was cut by 4 bases and J by 0 bases, with 7 bases left in between. The CDR3 extends over 13 amino acids. Complete variable domain (other parts from reference TRBV9 and TRBJ1-2): DSGVTQTPKHLITATGQRVTLRCSPRSGDLSVYWYQQSLDQGLQFLIQYYNGEERAKGNILERFSAQQFPDLHSELNLSSLELGDSALYFCASSRQSNYGYTFGSGTRLTVV.

The chain couples TRBV9 to TRBJ1-2; D ambiguous. Trimming stripped 1 base from V and 11 bases from J, with 12 bases between. Germline V gene lookup returns CDR1 SGDLS and CDR2 YYNGEE. CDR3 length equals 12 residues. The CDR3 DNA follows: TGTGCCAGCAGCGTACCGCCGGCCGGGTACACCTTC. This encodes CASSVPPAGYTF.

The chain carries TRBV7-9 and TRBJ2-1; D uncertain. Germline V gene lookup returns CDR1 SEHNR and CDR2 FQNEAQ (reference sequence). There are 12 residues in the CDR3. The V end was cut by 5 bases, the J end by 3 bases, with 5 bases between. The CDR3 DNA reads as TGTGCCAGCAGCCCCAACTACAATGAGCAGTTCTTC. As protein: CASSPNYNEQFF.

In the case of this clone: Its ends do not fully match the called genes, so a read error is possible. The gene calls are TRBV20-1 and TRBJ1-2, with D possibly TRBD1 on 5 matching bases. CDR3 size: 10 residues. In germline, CDR1 is DFQATT, CDR2 SNEGSKA (reference sequence). The CDR3 nucleotides are TGCAGTGCTAGTGTCAGGGCTGTACACTTC. Protein sequence: CSASVRAVHF.

The V and J genes are TRBV7-9 and TRBJ1-6; D uncertain. CDR3 length: 14 residues. The V gene lost 1 base and the J gene lost 4 bases, with 5 bases spanning the gap. CDR1 is SEHNR and CDR2 is FQNEAQ in the germline V gene (reference sequence). Written as DNA, the CDR3 is TGTGCCAGCAGCTTAGATCGGTATAATTCACCCCTCCACTTT. Its protein is CASSLDRYNSPLHF.

This clone was seen once. V gene TRBV5-1 combines with J gene TRBJ1-5, with a tentative D call TRBD1 (5 bases). V lost 0 bases and J 5 bases, leaving 9 bases between the germline ends. Germline V gene sequence: CDR1 SGHRS, CDR2 YFSETQ. This CDR3 region has 14 residues. The CDR3 spells CASSLEGSDQPQHF. In DNA, the CDR3 is TGCGCCAGCAGCTTGGAGGGGTCGGATCAGCCCCAGCATTTT.

This clone showed up just once. The chain has TRBV18 and TRBJ1-3; 11 positions agree with TRBD1. Losses at the gene ends were 3 bases for V and 1 base for J; bases not matched to a gene: 11. The CDR3 totals 19 residues. Germline V gene sequence: CDR1 KGHSH, CDR2 LQKENI. The DNA of the CDR3 is TGTGCCAGCTCACCCCAAGGACAGGGGGCCCTGGCGTCTGGAAACACCATATATTTT. Its protein is CASSPQGQGALASGNTIYF.

This clone was seen only a few times. The CDR3 protein is CASSHFRQGQETQYF. The CDR3 region has the DNA TGTGCCAGCTCCCATTTCCGACAGGGCCAAGAGACCCAGTACTTC. The rearrangement joins TRBV11-2 to TRBJ2-5; 7 bases agree with TRBD1. Germline assignment: CDR1 SGHAT and CDR2 FQNNGV. V lost 8 bases, J lost 1 base, and 10 bases stayed unmatched. The CDR3 runs to 15 residues.

This rearrangement joins TRBV4-2 to TRBJ1-2, with 7 bases aligning to TRBD1. V shed 0 bases and J 0 bases; nucleotides not matched to a gene: 4. This CDR3 spans 16 amino acids. Germline lookup yields CDR1 LGHNA and CDR2 YNFKEQ. The CDR3 region is CASSQDQGTANYGYTF. DNA of the CDR3: TGTGCCAGCAGCCAAGATCAGGGGACAGCTAACTATGGCTACACCTTC.

This clone showed up just a few times. The chain is built from TRBV7-8 and TRBJ1-6; 7 positions match TRBD1. The CDR3 is made up of 15 amino acids. V lost 3 bases and J lost 10; bases outside the gene matches: 9. Germline-derived CDR1 and CDR2 are SGHVS and FQNEAQ. The CDR3 here is CASSLNRGEGSPLHF. Here the CDR3 DNA reads TGTGCCAGCAGCTTGAACAGGGGAGAAGGCTCACCCCTCCACTTT.

The chain carries TRBV10-1 and TRBJ2-7; TRBD1 matches at 7 bases. V shed 5 bases and J 3 bases; nucleotides not matched to a gene: 4. Per germline, CDR1 WNHNN and CDR2 SYGVQD (reference sequence). This CDR3 has 13 residues. CDR3 sequence (DNA): TGCGCCAGCAGTCCCGGGACAGACTACGAGCAGTACTTC. Amino acid sequence: CASSPGTDYEQYF.

The chain joins TRBV2 to TRBJ2-5; D may be TRBD2 (7 bases). The CDR3 contains 15 residues. Per the germline V gene, CDR1 is SNHLY and CDR2 is FYNNEI. V was trimmed by 3 bases and J by 1 base, leaving 12 bases between them. CDR3 in amino acids: CASSERGLSQETQYF. The CDR3 nucleotides read TGTGCCAGCAGTGAGCGGGGGCTATCCCAAGAGACCCAGTACTTC.

This clone has just a few counts. The CDR3 coding sequence is TGTGCCAGCAGCGTAGGAACAGGGGGGTCCGCAGCGTATGGCTACACCTTC. Protein: CASSVGTGGSAAYGYTF. The V call is TRBV9, the J call TRBJ1-2; 8 bases line up with TRBD1. The CDR3 consists of 17 residues. With V trimmed by 0 bases and J by 5 bases, 12 bases remained unmatched. CDR1 and CDR2 (germline): SGDLS, YYNGEE.

The chain recombines TRBV29-1 with TRBJ2-1; 9 bases match TRBD2. The CDR3 is 13 amino acids. V lost 4 bases and J lost 9; bases outside the gene matches: 7. Germline V CDR1 and CDR2: SQVTM, ANQGSEA. CDR3 sequence reads: CSVGPSGEGEQFF. CDR3 DNA: TGCAGCGTTGGGCCTAGCGGGGAGGGTGAGCAGTTCTTC.

The CDR3 sequence: CASSYSSGDNQPQHF. The DNA for the CDR3 is TGTGCCAGCAGTTACTCGTCCGGGGATAATCAGCCCCAGCATTTT. V usage is TRBV6-5 and J usage is TRBJ1-5; D is ambiguous. CDR1 is MNHEY, CDR2 SVGAGI, per germline. This CDR3 has 15 residues. The V gene lost 0 bases and the J gene lost 4 bases, with 10 bases spanning the gap.

The rearrangement joins TRBV10-3 to TRBJ2-5, with TRBD2 identical over 10 bases. Losses at the gene ends were 8 bases for V and 4 bases for J; bases not matched to a gene: 13. Per germline, CDR1 ENHRY and CDR2 SYGVKD. This CDR3 has 16 residues. Here the CDR3 reads CAISMGSGGTRETQYF. Written as DNA, the CDR3 is TGTGCCATCTCGATGGGTAGCGGGGGGACAAGAGAGACCCAGTACTTC.

The chain couples TRBV4-1 to TRBJ1-1; no clear D. The ends were cut back, 1 base at V and 6 bases at J, with 6 bases in the middle. This CDR3 is built from 12 residues. The germline CDR1 and CDR2 sequences are MGHRA and YSYEKL. CDR3 protein: CASSQGASEAFF. As DNA, the CDR3 is TGCGCCAGCAGCCAAGGGGCTTCTGAAGCTTTCTTT.

This clone appeared once. The DNA for the CDR3 is TGTGCCAGCAGCTTGTGGGTAGCGAATGAGCAGTTCTTC. Encoded protein: CASSLWVANEQFF. The genes are TRBV5-6 and TRBJ2-1; TRBD2 might be the D (5 bases). The CDR3 is 13 amino acids. Germline CDR1 reads SGHDT; CDR2 reads YYEEEE. With 1 base removed from V and 7 bases from J, the gap between germline ends came to 9 bases.

This chain joins TRBV27 and TRBJ1-2, with 7 bases matching TRBD1. CDR1 and CDR2 from the germline V gene are MNHEY and SMNVEV (reference sequence). The CDR3 covers 15 residues. Germline trimming cut 2 bases from V and 2 bases from J; bases unmatched to any gene: 5. CDR3 sequence: CASSLGGQLNYGYTF. CDR3 coding DNA: TGTGCCAGCAGTTTAGGGGGACAGCTAAACTATGGCTACACCTTC.

The chain joins TRBV7-8 to TRBJ1-2; D not resolved. V lost 0 bases and J lost 10, with 15 bases in between. Per the germline V gene, CDR1 is SGHVS and CDR2 is FQNEAQ. The CDR3 has 14 residues. This chain's CDR3 is CASSLAVGGNAYTF. DNA of the CDR3: TGTGCCAGCAGCTTAGCTGTGGGCGGGAATGCCTACACCTTC.